One sample yielded the 25 T cell receptor beta chains listed below, sequenced in a study of breast tumors, draining lymph nodes, adjacent tissues. Axillary draining lymph nodes of breast cancer patients supplied the node samples. TCRdb reprocessed the multiplex PCR reads via MiXCR and lists one record per CDR3 protein. The data contain 150,000 to 200,000 distinct CDR3 sequences, 25% to 40% of them singletons. Sequencing used axillary lymph node tissue. Receptors were obtained from a female donor with breast cancer. Some clones in this sample may be carry-over from other donors' samples.

In this sample, this clonotype turned up many times. The chain recombines TRBV5-5 with TRBJ2-1; TRBD2 might be the D (7 bases). The CDR3 has 15 residues. Trimming removed 7 bases at V and 3 bases at J, with 17 bases between. Germline V gene data show CDR1 as SGHKS and CDR2 as YYEKEE (reference sequence). CDR3 in amino acids: CASVWGLAVYNEQFF. The CDR3 nucleotides read TGTGCCAGCGTCTGGGGGCTAGCGGTCTACAATGAGCAGTTCTTC.

This clonotype was detected many times. In DNA form, the CDR3 reads TGTGCCAGCAGCTCCTCCGGGACTCTACCCACAGATACGCAGTATTTT. Its translation: CASSSSGTLPTDTQYF. This chain connects TRBV7-9 to TRBJ2-3; tentative D call: TRBD2 (6 bases). The V and J ends lost 4 bases and 2 bases respectively, with 16 bases between them. The CDR3 is 16 residues long. The V gene's germline CDR1 is SEHNR and CDR2 FQNEAQ (reference sequence).

This clonotype was found many times. This sequence joins TRBV9 and TRBJ1-5; D unclear. The CDR3 spans 13 residues. Germline V gene lookup returns CDR1 SGDLS and CDR2 YYNGEE. Trimming pared 2 bases from V and 4 bases from J, leaving 7 bases between. CDR3 coding DNA: TGTGCCAGCAGCGTGTTGGAAAATCAGCCCCAGCATTTT. Protein product: CASSVLENQPQHF.

V and J are TRBV7-9 and TRBJ2-5; no firm D call. Between the trimmed V and J ends, which lost 5 bases and 4 bases, there was a span of 8 bases. This CDR3 contains 12 residues. Germline V CDR1 and CDR2: SEHNR, FQNEAQ (reference sequence). CDR3 amino acids: CASSPVGETQYF. CDR3 nucleotides: TGTGCCAGCAGCCCTGTTGGAGAGACCCAGTACTTC. Complete variable domain (other parts from reference TRBV7-9 and TRBJ2-5): DTGVSQNPRHKITKRGQNVTFRCDPISEHNRLYWYRQTLGQGPEFLTYFQNEAQLEKSRLLSDRFSAERPKGSFSTLEIQRTEQGDSAMYLCASSPVGETQYFGPGTRLLVL.

This clonotype was counted ten times or more. This may arise from a read error, as a much more abundant clone is one base away. The chain links TRBV12-3 or TRBV12-4 to TRBJ1-6; D uncertain. The CDR3 loop spans 13 amino acids. CDR3 nucleotides: TGTGCCAGCAGTCGGGCGGAGAATTCACCCCCCCACTTT. Translating gives CASSRAENSPPHF.

This clonotype was detected ten times or more. This chain joins TRBV5-1 and TRBJ2-3; the match to TRBD2 covers 10 bases. V lost 2 bases and J lost 2; bases outside the gene matches: 14. Per germline, CDR1 SGHRS and CDR2 YFSETQ. The CDR3 covers 19 residues. The CDR3 is CASSFRGASGGRLTDTQYF. The CDR3, as DNA: TGCGCCAGCAGCTTTAGAGGGGCTAGCGGGGGCCGCCTCACAGATACGCAGTATTTT. Combining the CDR3 with reference TRBV5-1 and TRBJ2-3 gives the whole variable domain KAGVTQTPRYLIKTRGQQVTLSCSPISGHRSVSWYQQTPGQGLQFLFEYFSETQRNKGNFPGRFSGRQFSNSRSEMNVSTLELGDSALYLCASSFRGASGGRLTDTQYFGPGTRLTVL.

Concerning this clonotype itself: This may be a read error, as it is one base from a much larger clone. The gene calls are TRBV6-4 and TRBJ2-7; D not resolved. The germline V gene has CDR1 MRHNA and CDR2 SNTAGT. The CDR3 has 13 residues. The CDR3 DNA sequence: TGTGCCCGCAGTTACTTGGTGGGGTACGAGCAGTACTTC. Its protein product is CARSYLVGYEQYF.

The chain combines TRBV6-5 with TRBJ2-2; 7 nucleotides agree with TRBD1. J gave up 3 bases and V 5 bases, and 6 bases lay outside the gene matches. The CDR3 totals 15 residues. CDR1 is MNHEY, CDR2 SVGAGI, per germline. CDR3 in amino acids: CASSPGTAYTGELFF. Written as DNA, the CDR3 is TGTGCCAGCAGTCCCGGGACAGCTTACACCGGGGAGCTGTTTTTT.

Of note for this clonotype: This may come from a read error, since a much larger clone is one base off. The V gene is TRBV11-2, the J gene TRBJ1-3; no reliable D call. The V gene lost 2 bases and the J gene lost 8 bases, with 16 bases spanning the gap. The germline V gene encodes CDR1 SGHAT and CDR2 FQNNGV. CDR3 length equals 15 residues. The CDR3 DNA reads TGTGCCAGCAGCTTAATTGAGGGTACGAGGTACACCATATATTTT. It specifies CASSLIEGTRYTIYF.

The chain has TRBV6-1 and TRBJ2-7, with TRBD1 matching 8 bases. CDR3 length equals 17 residues. With 5 bases clipped from V and 0 bases from J, the junction kept 12 bases outside the gene matches. Germline loops: CDR1 MNHNS, CDR2 SASEGT. The CDR3 sequence is CASSQPPGQAFSYEQYF. The CDR3 coding sequence is TGTGCCAGCAGTCAACCCCCGGGACAGGCCTTCTCCTACGAGCAGTACTTC.

Notes on this clonotype: A junction end diverges from the germline sequence, so it may reflect a read error. This rearrangement joins TRBV2 to TRBJ2-7; D remains ambiguous. Germline V gives CDR1 SNHLY, CDR2 FYNNEI. The CDR3 is 16 amino acids. DNA of the CDR3: TGCGCCAGCAGTGGAAGAGGTCACCGCTCCGAGGCCGAGCAGTACTTC. It codes for CASSGRGHRSEAEQYF.

This clonotype was counted ten times or more. The chain links TRBV30 to TRBJ2-2, with D perhaps TRBD1 (6 bases). The CDR3 runs 13 residues. The germline CDR1 and CDR2 sequences are GTSNPN and SVGIG (reference sequence). Trimming pared 4 bases from V and 5 bases from J, leaving 11 bases between. Written as DNA, the CDR3 is TGTGCCTGGAACGTCCAGGGGACCGGGGAGCTGTTTTTT. This translates into CAWNVQGTGELFF. The complete variable domain, with remaining parts taken from reference TRBV30 and TRBJ2-2, reads SQTIHQWPATLVQPVGSPLSLECTVEGTSNPNLYWYRQAAGRGLQLLFYSVGIGQISSEVPQNLSASRPQDRQFILSSKKLLLSDSGFYLCAWNVQGTGELFFGEGSRLTVL.

This clonotype showed up many times. This sequence joins TRBV27 and TRBJ2-3, with 7 bases fitting TRBD1. The CDR3 consists of 15 residues. In germline, CDR1 is MNHEY, CDR2 SMNVEV (reference sequence). V shed 4 bases, J shed 6 bases, and the junction held 10 bases outside the gene matches. This CDR3 reads CASSSLQGPGDTQYF. For the CDR3, the DNA is TGTGCCAGCAGTTCCCTACAGGGGCCGGGGGATACGCAGTATTTT.

This clonotype was seen repeatedly, ten times or more. This sequence joins TRBV19 and TRBJ2-7; D may be TRBD2 (5 bases). V gave up 2 bases and J gave up 5 bases, with 10 bases separating them. CDR1 is LNHDA and CDR2 is SQIVND in the germline V gene (reference sequence). This CDR3 spans 13 amino acids. The CDR3 here is CASSILPGNEQYF. CDR3 bases: TGTGCCAGTAGTATACTGCCGGGGAACGAGCAGTACTTC.

The chain combines TRBV20-1 with TRBJ1-2, with D possibly being TRBD1 (5 bases). The CDR3 is 15 residues long. CDR1 and CDR2 from the germline V gene are DFQATT and SNEGSKA (reference sequence). The CDR3 sequence: CSPLGAREGGYGYTF. The DNA of the CDR3 is TGCAGCCCCTTGGGAGCCAGGGAGGGAGGCTATGGCTACACCTTC.

This clonotype was seen a handful of times. A much larger clonotype is one base distant, so this may be a read error. The chain couples TRBV6-5 to TRBJ2-7, with D hard to call. Germline CDR1 MNHEY, CDR2 SVGAGI. The CDR3 runs to 13 residues. The CDR3 coding sequence is TGTGCCACCCTCCTTTGGGTGGGTTACGGGCAGTACTTC. Translating gives CATLLWVGYGQYF.

This clonotype was counted many times. The chain uses TRBV11-2 and TRBJ1-4; D is ambiguous. The CDR3 has 15 residues. Deletions cut 1 base from V and 5 bases from J, with 11 bases between. The germline gives CDR1 SGHAT, CDR2 FQNNGV. The CDR3 DNA reads as TGTGCCAGCAGCTTAGTTCGGACCCCCAATGAAAAACTGTTTTTT. Translating it yields CASSLVRTPNEKLFF.

This clonotype came up many times. This may come from a read error, since a much larger clone is one base off. The chain uses TRBV12-3 or TRBV12-4 and TRBJ1-6; D is unclear. V was trimmed by 0 bases and J by 9 bases, leaving 3 bases between them. CDR3 size: 12 residues. CDR3 bases: TGTGCCAGCAGTTTAGCAGCTTCACCCCTCCACTTT. This encodes CASSLAASPLHF.

Many counts were recorded for this clonotype. For the CDR3, the DNA is TGTGCCTTTGACAATGAGCAGTTCTTC. Its translation is CAFDNEQFF. V gene TRBV6-1 combines with J gene TRBJ2-1; D not certain. With 11 bases removed from V and 5 bases from J, the gap between germline ends came to 4 bases. Per germline, CDR1 MNHNS and CDR2 SASEGT. This CDR3 has 9 amino acids.

As to this clonotype: The final CDR3 position lacks the conserved phenylalanine or tryptophan, pointing to a likely read error. The V and J genes are TRBV28 and TRBJ1-4; possible D gene TRBD1, 5 bases. Germline V gene sequence: CDR1 MDHEN, CDR2 SYDVKM. V dropped 7 bases and J dropped 8 bases, with 14 bases sitting between them. The CDR3 loop spans 13 amino acids. The CDR3 protein is CASTRGTLEKLFL. The CDR3 DNA sequence: TGTGCCAGCACCCGAGGGACTCTGGAAAAACTGTTTTTA.

This clonotype was seen at least ten times. V and J are TRBV3-1 and TRBJ1-4, with 8 bases lining up with TRBD1. V was pared by 5 bases and J by 10 bases, with 6 bases of the junction left unmatched. The CDR3 has 13 amino acids. From germline, CDR1 is LGHDT and CDR2 YNNKEL (reference sequence). DNA of the CDR3: TGTGCCAGCAGCTACGGACAGGGTGGAAAACTGTTTTTT. Translated, it gives CASSYGQGGKLFF.

For this clonotype: At one boundary the junction diverges from the germline segment, which might be a read error. The chain has TRBV7-2 and TRBJ1-2; 8 bases are shared with TRBD1. The CDR3 spans 17 residues. Germline loops: CDR1 SGHTA, CDR2 FQGNSA. The CDR3 protein is CASSLEIVATGAYRYTF. The CDR3 bases are TGTGCTAGCAGCTTAGAAATCGTAGCGACAGGGGCCTATCGCTACACCTTC.

In the case of this clonotype: A much bigger clone sits one base away, suggesting this may be a read error. The chain links TRBV30 to TRBJ1-5; 8 nucleotides line up with TRBD1. CDR3 length: 14 residues. The junction had 12 bases not matched to a gene; V was cut back by 8 bases and J by 6 bases. Per the germline V gene, CDR1 is GTSNPN and CDR2 is SVGIG (reference sequence). The CDR3 DNA reads TGTGCCCGGGCCCCAGGGGGCCCTTCTCAGCCCCAGCATTTT. This codes for CARAPGGPSQPQHF.

This clonotype was seen at least ten times. The rearrangement uses TRBV5-1 and TRBJ2-3, with 7 bases fitting TRBD2. The CDR3 covers 16 residues. Germline CDR1 SGHRS, CDR2 YFSETQ. The J segment lost 6 bases and the V segment lost 4 bases, leaving 14 bases of the junction unmatched. DNA of the CDR3: TGCGCCAGCAGCCCTCAGGCAGCGGGGTTTTTGGATACGCAGTATTTT. It yields the protein CASSPQAAGFLDTQYF.

The sample holds many counts of this clonotype. V usage is TRBV19 and J usage is TRBJ2-3; 9 nucleotides align to TRBD2. CDR1 and CDR2 from the germline V gene are LNHDA and SQIVND (reference sequence). There are 16 residues in the CDR3. V dropped 3 bases and J dropped 6; count of bases not matched to a gene: 10. CDR3 DNA sequence: TGTGCCAGTAGTATCAATAGCGGGGGATCGATGGATACGCAGTATTTT. Translation gives CASSINSGGSMDTQYF.